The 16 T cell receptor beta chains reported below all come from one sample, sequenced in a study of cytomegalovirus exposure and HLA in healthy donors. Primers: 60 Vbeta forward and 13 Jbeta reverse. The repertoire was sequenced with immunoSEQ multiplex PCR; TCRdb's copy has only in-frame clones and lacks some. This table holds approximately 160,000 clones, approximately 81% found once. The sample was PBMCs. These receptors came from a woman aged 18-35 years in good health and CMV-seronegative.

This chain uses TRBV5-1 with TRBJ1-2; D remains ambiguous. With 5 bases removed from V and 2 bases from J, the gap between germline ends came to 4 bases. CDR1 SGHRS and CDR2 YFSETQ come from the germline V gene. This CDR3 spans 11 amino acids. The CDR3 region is CASRQNYGYTF. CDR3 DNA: TGCGCCAGCAGACAGAACTATGGCTACACCTTC.

CDR3 loop: CASSPGQSRRGTQYF. The CDR3 nucleotides read TGTGCCAGCAGCCCAGGACAGTCCCGACGGGGGACCCAGTACTTC. The chain carries TRBV11-2 and TRBJ2-5, with a tentative D call TRBD1 (6 bases). Germline CDR1 SGHAT, CDR2 FQNNGV. Trimming took off 5 bases at V and 7 bases at J, with 20 bases between the two ends. This CDR3 is 15 amino acids long.

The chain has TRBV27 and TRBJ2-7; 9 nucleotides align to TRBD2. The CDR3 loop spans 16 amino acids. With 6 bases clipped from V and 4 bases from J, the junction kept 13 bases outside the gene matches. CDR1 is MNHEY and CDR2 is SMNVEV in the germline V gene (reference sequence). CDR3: CASSPRPGLAGYEQYF. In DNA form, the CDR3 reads TGTGCCAGCAGCCCTAGACCGGGACTAGCCGGATACGAGCAGTACTTC.

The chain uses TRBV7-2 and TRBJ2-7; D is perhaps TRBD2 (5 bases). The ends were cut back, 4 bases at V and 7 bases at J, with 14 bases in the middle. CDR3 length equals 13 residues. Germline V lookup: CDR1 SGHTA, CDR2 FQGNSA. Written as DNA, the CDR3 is TGTGCCAGCAGCTCGGGATCACTACGGGAGCAGTACTTC. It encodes CASSSGSLREQYF.

The CDR3: CASRMTSFDAGANVLTF. The CDR3, as DNA: TGTGCCAGCAGAATGACTAGCTTCGACGCTGGGGCCAACGTCCTGACTTTC. J is TRBJ2-6 and V is TRBV28, with 7 bases identical to TRBD2. The CDR3 totals 17 residues. Trimming cost V 6 bases and J 2 bases; bases outside gene matches: 10. Germline-derived CDR1 and CDR2 are MDHEN and SYDVKM.

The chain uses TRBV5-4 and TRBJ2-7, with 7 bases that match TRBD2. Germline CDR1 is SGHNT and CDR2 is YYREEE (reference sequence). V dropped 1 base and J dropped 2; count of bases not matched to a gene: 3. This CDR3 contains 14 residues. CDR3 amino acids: CASSLSGGPYEQYF. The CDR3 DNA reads TGTGCCAGCAGCTTGTCGGGAGGTCCCTACGAGCAGTACTTC.

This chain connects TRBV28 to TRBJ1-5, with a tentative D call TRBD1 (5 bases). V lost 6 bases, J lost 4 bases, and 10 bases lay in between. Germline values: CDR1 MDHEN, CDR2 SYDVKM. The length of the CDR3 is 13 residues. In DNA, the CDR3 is TGTGCCAGCAGGCGACAGAGTAATCAGCCCCAGCATTTT. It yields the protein CASRRQSNQPQHF.

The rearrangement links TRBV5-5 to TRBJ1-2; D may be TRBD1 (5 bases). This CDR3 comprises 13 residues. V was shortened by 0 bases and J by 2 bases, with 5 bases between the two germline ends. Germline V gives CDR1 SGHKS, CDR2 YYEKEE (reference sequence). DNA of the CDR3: TGTGCCAGCAGCTTGGACAGGAACTATGGCTACACCTTC. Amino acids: CASSLDRNYGYTF.

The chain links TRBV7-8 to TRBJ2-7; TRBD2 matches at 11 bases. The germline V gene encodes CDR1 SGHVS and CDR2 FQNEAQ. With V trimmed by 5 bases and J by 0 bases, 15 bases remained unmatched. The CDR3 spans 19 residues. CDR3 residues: CASSVGSASGRLFSYEQYF. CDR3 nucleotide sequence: TGTGCCAGCAGCGTAGGATCGGCTAGCGGGAGGTTATTCTCCTACGAGCAGTACTTC.

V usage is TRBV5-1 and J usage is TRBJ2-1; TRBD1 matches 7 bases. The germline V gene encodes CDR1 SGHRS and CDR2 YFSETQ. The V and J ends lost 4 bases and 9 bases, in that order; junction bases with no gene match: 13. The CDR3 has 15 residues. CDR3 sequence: CASSPFRGRPGEQFF. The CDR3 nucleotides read TGCGCCAGCAGCCCTTTTAGGGGGCGGCCGGGTGAGCAGTTCTTC. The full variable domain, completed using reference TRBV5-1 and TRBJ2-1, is KAGVTQTPRYLIKTRGQQVTLSCSPISGHRSVSWYQQTPGQGLQFLFEYFSETQRNKGNFPGRFSGRQFSNSRSEMNVSTLELGDSALYLCASSPFRGRPGEQFFGPGTRLTVL.

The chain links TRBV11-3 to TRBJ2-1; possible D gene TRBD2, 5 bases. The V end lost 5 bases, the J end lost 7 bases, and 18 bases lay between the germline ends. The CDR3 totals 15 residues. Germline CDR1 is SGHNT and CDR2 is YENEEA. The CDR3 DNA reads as TGTGCCAGCAGCCTCCCCTGGGAGACGGGGAATGAGCAGTTCTTC. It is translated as CASSLPWETGNEQFF.

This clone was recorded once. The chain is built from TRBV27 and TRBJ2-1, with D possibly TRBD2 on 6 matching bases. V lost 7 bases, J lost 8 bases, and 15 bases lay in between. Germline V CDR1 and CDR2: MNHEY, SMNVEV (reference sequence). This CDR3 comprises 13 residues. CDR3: CASNQGGADEQFF. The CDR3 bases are TGTGCCAGCAACCAGGGCGGGGCTGATGAGCAGTTCTTC.

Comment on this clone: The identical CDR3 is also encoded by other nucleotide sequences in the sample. CDR3 in DNA: TGCGCCAGCAGCAAGGGGACTAGCGGGAGTTACGAGCAGTACTTC. Translated, it gives CASSKGTSGSYEQYF. This chain links TRBV5-1 with TRBJ2-7, with 14 positions matching TRBD2. This CDR3 has 15 residues. V dropped 4 bases and J dropped 4; count of bases not matched to a gene: 4. Germline V CDR1 and CDR2: SGHRS, YFSETQ. The whole variable domain, remainder taken from reference TRBV5-1 and TRBJ2-7, is KAGVTQTPRYLIKTRGQQVTLSCSPISGHRSVSWYQQTPGQGLQFLFEYFSETQRNKGNFPGRFSGRQFSNSRSEMNVSTLELGDSALYLCASSKGTSGSYEQYFGPGTRLTVT.

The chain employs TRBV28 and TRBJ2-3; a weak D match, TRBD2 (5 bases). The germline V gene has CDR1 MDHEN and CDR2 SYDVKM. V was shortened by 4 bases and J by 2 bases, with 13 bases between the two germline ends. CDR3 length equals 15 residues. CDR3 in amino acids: CASSSNSGFTDTQYF. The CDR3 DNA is TGTGCCAGCAGTTCTAACAGCGGCTTCACAGATACGCAGTATTTT.

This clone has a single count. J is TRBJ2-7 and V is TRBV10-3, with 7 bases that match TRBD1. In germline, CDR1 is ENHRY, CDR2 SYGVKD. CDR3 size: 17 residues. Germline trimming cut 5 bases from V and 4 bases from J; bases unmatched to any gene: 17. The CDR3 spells CAISSDLPGQIIYEQYF. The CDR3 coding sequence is TGTGCCATCAGTAGTGATCTCCCGGGACAGATTATTTACGAGCAGTACTTC.

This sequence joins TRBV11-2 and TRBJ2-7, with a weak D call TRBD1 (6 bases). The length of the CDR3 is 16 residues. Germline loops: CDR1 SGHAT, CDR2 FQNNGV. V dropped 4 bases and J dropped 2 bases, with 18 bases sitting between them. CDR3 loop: CASSSTLGQPTYEQYF. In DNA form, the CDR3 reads TGTGCCAGCAGCTCCACCCTCGGACAGCCTACCTACGAGCAGTACTTC.